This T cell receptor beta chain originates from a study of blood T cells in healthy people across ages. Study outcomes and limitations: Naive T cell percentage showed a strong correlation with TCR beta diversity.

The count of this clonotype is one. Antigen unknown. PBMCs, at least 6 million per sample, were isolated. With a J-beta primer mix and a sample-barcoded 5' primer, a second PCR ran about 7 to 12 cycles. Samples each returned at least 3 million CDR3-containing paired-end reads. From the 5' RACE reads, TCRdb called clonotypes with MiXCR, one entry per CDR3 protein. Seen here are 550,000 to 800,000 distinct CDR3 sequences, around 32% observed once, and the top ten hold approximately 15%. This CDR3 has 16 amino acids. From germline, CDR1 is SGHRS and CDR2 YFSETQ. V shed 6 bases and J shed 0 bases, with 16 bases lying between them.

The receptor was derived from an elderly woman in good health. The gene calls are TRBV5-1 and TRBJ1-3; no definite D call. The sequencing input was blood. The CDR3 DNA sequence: TGCGCCAGCACCTCGGGGTTAAGACCCTCTGGAAACACCATATATTTT. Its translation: CASTSGLRPSGNTIYF.